Shown below are 31 T cell receptor beta chains from a single sample sequenced in a study of cytomegalovirus exposure and HLA in healthy donors. PCR amplification relied on 60 Vbeta primers (plus 13 Jbeta primers). The assay was immunoSEQ multiplex PCR, and TCRdb's table has in-frame clones only and misses some. The sample includes about 170,000 clones, about 80% of them seen just once. Sequenced material: PBMCs. The receptors come from a woman between 50 and 59 years old in good health and CMV-seropositive.

The rearrangement joins TRBV10-2 to TRBJ2-5, with a weak D call TRBD2 (6 bases). V lost 10 bases, J lost 3 bases, and 21 bases lay in between. The CDR3 totals 15 residues. The germline gives CDR1 WSHSY, CDR2 SAAADI. The CDR3 region has the DNA TGCGCCACCAACCGCGGGGAGGTTAATAAAGAGACCCAGTACTTC. Translation: CATNRGEVNKETQYF.

V and J are TRBV21-1 and TRBJ2-2; TRBD1 was called by the table and not checked on the DNA. TRBV21-1 is recorded as a pseudogene. The length of the CDR3 is 15 residues. DNA for the CDR3: TGTGCCAGCTACGTGACAGGGGAAAACACCGGGGAGCTGTTTTTT. Its protein product is CASYVTGENTGELFF.

The rearrangement uses TRBV27 and TRBJ2-1; 7 bases are shared with TRBD2. CDR3 length equals 15 residues. The trim removed 2 bases at V and 5 bases at J, leaving 6 bases unmatched. Germline V lookup: CDR1 MNHEY, CDR2 SMNVEV (reference sequence). The CDR3 sequence: CASSLIGLDDNEQFF. CDR3 bases: TGTGCCAGCAGTTTAATCGGACTAGACGACAATGAGCAGTTCTTC.

V and J are TRBV10-2 and TRBJ2-1; 11 bases fit TRBD2. Per the germline V gene, CDR1 is WSHSY and CDR2 is SAAADI. V shed 9 bases, J shed 1 base, and the junction held 14 bases outside the gene matches. The CDR3 is 18 amino acids. DNA of the CDR3: TGCGCCAGTAGAGGGGCTAGCGGGAGGACCCGGTCCTACAATGAGCAGTTCTTC. The encoded protein is CASRGASGRTRSYNEQFF.

The chain recombines TRBV7-2 with TRBJ1-2; D call uncertain. The CDR3 is made up of 14 amino acids. Deletions cut 1 base from V and 2 bases from J, with 8 bases between. Germline CDR1 and CDR2: SGHTA and FQGNSA. The CDR3, as DNA: TGTGCCAGCAGCTTAGACTACAAAAACTATGGCTACACCTTC. Protein product: CASSLDYKNYGYTF.

Concerning this clone itself: Different DNA sequences within this sample yield the same CDR3. In nucleotides, the CDR3 is TGTGCCACCAGCAGGGACAGATCCTACGAGCAGTACTTC. Protein sequence: CATSRDRSYEQYF. The V call is TRBV15, the J call TRBJ2-7; tentative D call: TRBD1 (6 bases). V lost 3 bases and J 1 base, leaving 7 bases between the germline ends. Per germline, CDR1 LNHNV and CDR2 YYDKDF (reference sequence). This CDR3 spans 13 amino acids.

V gene TRBV5-4 combines with J gene TRBJ2-7; 9 nucleotides align to TRBD2. The CDR3 length is 15 residues. CDR1 is SGHNT, CDR2 YYREEE, per germline (reference sequence). V shed 1 base, J shed 4 bases, and the junction held 6 bases outside the gene matches. The CDR3 nucleotides are TGTGCCAGCAGCTTGAGTAGCGGGGGTATGTACGAGCAGTACTTC. Its protein is CASSLSSGGMYEQYF.

This chain uses TRBV28 with TRBJ2-5; the D gene is possibly TRBD1 (5 bases). The CDR3 is 14 residues long. Germline V gene sequence: CDR1 MDHEN, CDR2 SYDVKM. The V and J ends lost 5 bases and 4 bases respectively, with 14 bases between them. DNA for the CDR3: TGTGCCAGCAGTCTTTCAGGGTTTGGAGAGACCCAGTACTTC. Its protein product is CASSLSGFGETQYF.

The chain is built from TRBV27 and TRBJ2-1; 8 bases are shared with TRBD2. J was trimmed by 8 bases and V by 2 bases; bases with no gene match: 8. Germline assignment: CDR1 MNHEY and CDR2 SMNVEV (reference sequence). The CDR3 sequence is 15 residues long. The CDR3 DNA reads as TGTGCCAGCAGTTTAATCGGGGGGGTGTTTTATGAGCAGTTCTTC. Protein sequence: CASSLIGGVFYEQFF.

V and J are TRBV27 and TRBJ2-5; maybe TRBD1 (6 bases). Germline V gene data show CDR1 as MNHEY and CDR2 as SMNVEV (reference sequence). Trimming cost V 7 bases and J 10 bases, with 13 bases left between them. The CDR3 is 11 amino acids. This CDR3 reads CASIWPGDQYF. The CDR3 region has the DNA TGTGCCAGCATCTGGCCAGGGGACCAGTACTTC.

The gene calls are TRBV7-2 and TRBJ1-1; maybe TRBD1 (6 bases). The germline CDR1 and CDR2 sequences are SGHTA and FQGNSA. The CDR3 is 13 residues long. The CDR3 coding sequence is TGTGTACTTGGGGGCTTGGCGAACACTGAAGCTTTCTTT. Its translation: CVLGGLANTEAFF.

This clone was seen a handful of times. The rearrangement joins TRBV29-1 to TRBJ2-5; the match to TRBD2 covers 9 bases. The CDR3 is made up of 15 amino acids. The V and J ends lost 4 bases and 5 bases, in that order; junction bases with no gene match: 11. Germline V CDR1 and CDR2: SQVTM, ANQGSEA. CDR3: CSVGARRGGLETQYF. The CDR3 nucleotides are TGCAGCGTTGGTGCGAGGCGGGGGGGCTTGGAGACCCAGTACTTC.

This chain joins TRBV6-1 and TRBJ2-7; 7 bases match TRBD1. V gave up 3 bases and J gave up 4 bases; unmatched junction bases: 6. Germline V gene lookup returns CDR1 MNHNS and CDR2 SASEGT. CDR3 size: 14 residues. The DNA for the CDR3 is TGTGCCAGCAGTGATTACGCAGGGGGATACGAGCAGTACTTC. Amino acids: CASSDYAGGYEQYF.

The chain combines TRBV6-1 with TRBJ2-2; 15 bases line up with TRBD2. Trimming at V came to 1 base and at J to 7 bases, leaving 10 bases not matched to a gene. The germline CDR1 and CDR2 sequences are MNHNS and SASEGT. The CDR3 loop spans 19 amino acids. CDR3 loop: CASSEGTSGRARFGGELFF. Written as DNA, the CDR3 is TGTGCCAGCAGTGAAGGGACTAGCGGGAGGGCGAGGTTTGGCGGGGAGCTGTTTTTT.

The rearrangement uses TRBV2 and TRBJ2-7; 12 bases are a match to TRBD2. CDR3 length equals 16 residues. Germline V gene lookup returns CDR1 SNHLY and CDR2 FYNNEI. With 7 bases clipped from V and 1 base from J, the junction kept 8 bases outside the gene matches. CDR3 amino acids: CASTPVGLAGSYEQYF. Written as DNA, the CDR3 is TGTGCCAGCACCCCCGTGGGACTAGCGGGTTCCTACGAGCAGTACTTC.

The V and J genes are TRBV5-6 and TRBJ2-7; 7 bases match TRBD2. Germline V gives CDR1 SGHDT, CDR2 YYEEEE. The V segment lost 1 base and the J segment 5 bases; nucleotides outside the gene matches: 6. CDR3 length: 14 residues. In nucleotides, the CDR3 is TGTGCCAGCAGCTTGATCGGGACTACCCACGAGCAGTACTTC. Its translation is CASSLIGTTHEQYF.

The chain employs TRBV2 and TRBJ2-1, with 12 bases that match TRBD2. Germline assignment: CDR1 SNHLY and CDR2 FYNNEI. The CDR3 runs 14 residues. Germline trimming cut 6 bases from V and 9 bases from J; bases unmatched to any gene: 6. The CDR3 coding sequence is TGTGCCAGCAGAGCTAGCGGGGGGGGTATTGAGCAGTTCTTC. This gives the protein CASRASGGGIEQFF.

The V and J genes are TRBV20-1 and TRBJ1-1; D is ambiguous. This CDR3 is built from 11 residues. Trimming left V 3 bases short and J 10 bases short, with 12 bases between. Germline CDR1 reads DFQATT; CDR2 reads SNEGSKA (reference sequence). The CDR3 DNA reads as TGCAGTGCTAGCCGGGAACGAAGAGCTTTCTTT. Protein product: CSASRERRAFF.

The rearrangement joins TRBV6-1 to TRBJ1-2; D is perhaps TRBD1 (5 bases). Germline loops: CDR1 MNHNS, CDR2 SASEGT. The CDR3 is made up of 16 amino acids. Trimming took 2 bases from V and 5 from J, leaving 18 bases between them. This CDR3 reads CASSELWGLGGYGYTF. The CDR3 DNA sequence: TGTGCCAGCAGTGAATTATGGGGGTTGGGAGGGTATGGCTACACCTTC.

V and J are TRBV27 and TRBJ2-7; 10 nucleotides agree with TRBD1. With V trimmed by 3 bases and J by 3 bases, 5 bases remained unmatched. There are 15 residues in the CDR3. Germline V gene lookup returns CDR1 MNHEY and CDR2 SMNVEV (reference sequence). The DNA of the CDR3 is TGTGCCAGCAGTTTCTCGGGACAGGGGAGCTACGAGCAGTACTTC. The encoded protein is CASSFSGQGSYEQYF.

This chain links TRBV5-1 with TRBJ1-1, with a possible D match to TRBD1 (5 bases). The CDR3 is 13 amino acids. V was cut by 4 bases and J by 8 bases, with 15 bases left in between. Germline assignment: CDR1 SGHRS and CDR2 YFSETQ. The CDR3 loop is CASSPATRGEAFF. CDR3 coding DNA: TGCGCCAGCAGCCCAGCGACCCGGGGGGAAGCTTTCTTT. The full variable domain, in which reference TRBV5-1 and TRBJ1-1 provide the parts outside the CDR3, is KAGVTQTPRYLIKTRGQQVTLSCSPISGHRSVSWYQQTPGQGLQFLFEYFSETQRNKGNFPGRFSGRQFSNSRSEMNVSTLELGDSALYLCASSPATRGEAFFGQGTRLTVV.

The rearrangement joins TRBV6-5 to TRBJ1-5; D possibly corresponds to TRBD1 (6 bases). V lost 6 bases, J lost 0 bases, and 12 bases lay in between. The germline gives CDR1 MNHEY, CDR2 SVGAGI. The CDR3 sequence is 15 residues long. Here the CDR3 DNA reads TGTGCCAGCAGAGAGGGACACCATAGCAATCAGCCCCAGCATTTT. Translating gives CASREGHHSNQPQHF.

The chain combines TRBV6-5 with TRBJ2-1; possible D gene TRBD1, 6 bases. Germline CDR1 reads MNHEY; CDR2 reads SVGAGI. The CDR3 has 14 residues. Trimming shortened V by 7 bases and J by 0 bases, and 10 bases separated the two germline ends. In DNA form, the CDR3 reads TGTGCCAGCAATGGACAGAGCTCCTACAATGAGCAGTTCTTC. It codes for CASNGQSSYNEQFF.

The gene calls are TRBV4-3 and TRBJ2-7; a possible D gene is TRBD2 (5 bases). V shed 0 bases and J shed 10 bases, with 16 bases lying between them. Germline CDR1 and CDR2: LGHNA and YSLEER. The CDR3 has 14 amino acids. The CDR3 reads CASSQEFDRRGQYF. CDR3 DNA: TGCGCCAGCAGCCAAGAATTTGACCGCCGGGGACAGTACTTC.

The rearrangement uses TRBV19 and TRBJ2-7; perhaps TRBD1 as D (6 bases). The CDR3 consists of 13 residues. Germline CDR1 and CDR2: LNHDA and SQIVND (reference sequence). V shed 5 bases and J shed 2 bases, with 10 bases lying between them. CDR3 protein: CASSATGPYEQYF. CDR3 bases: TGTGCCAGTAGTGCAACAGGGCCCTACGAGCAGTACTTC.

The chain employs TRBV2 and TRBJ2-5; TRBD2 aligns across 11 bases. Germline values: CDR1 SNHLY, CDR2 FYNNEI. V lost 6 bases, J lost 5 bases, and 5 bases stayed unmatched. The CDR3 runs 14 residues. The CDR3 DNA reads TGTGCCAGCAGCGTAGCGGGGGGGCGGGAGACCCAGTACTTC. The encoded protein is CASSVAGGRETQYF.

This clone was counted once. V usage is TRBV5-5 and J usage is TRBJ1-5, with a weak D call TRBD1 (6 bases). The ends were cut back, 0 bases at V and 4 bases at J, with 11 bases in the middle. This CDR3 contains 15 residues. Germline V lookup: CDR1 SGHKS, CDR2 YYEKEE (reference sequence). In DNA, the CDR3 is TGTGCCAGCAGCTTGGAAGGGGGTTTTAATCAGCCCCAGCATTTT. The encoded protein is CASSLEGGFNQPQHF.

CDR3 in amino acids: CASSPHLPQGPLYGYTF. The CDR3 nucleotides read TGTGCCAGCAGCCCCCACCTCCCACAGGGCCCTCTCTATGGCTACACCTTC. The chain carries TRBV5-8 and TRBJ1-2; D is perhaps TRBD1 (6 bases). Germline V gives CDR1 SGHTS, CDR2 YDEGEE. V was cut by 4 bases and J by 4 bases, with 23 bases left in between. The CDR3 spans 17 residues. The whole variable domain, remainder taken from reference TRBV5-8 and TRBJ1-2, is EAGVTQSPTHLIKTRGQQATLRCSPISGHTSVYWYQQALGLGLQFLLWYDEGEERNRGNFPPRFSGRQFPNYSSELNVNALELEDSALYLCASSPHLPQGPLYGYTFGSGTRLTVV.

This chain links TRBV15 with TRBJ1-1, with TRBD1 as a possible D gene (6 bases). The CDR3 has 14 amino acids. Between the trimmed V and J ends, which lost 3 bases and 2 bases, there was a span of 10 bases. Germline V gene sequence: CDR1 LNHNV, CDR2 YYDKDF (reference sequence). CDR3 in amino acids: CATSSWTDNTEAFF. CDR3 in DNA: TGTGCCACCAGCAGCTGGACAGATAACACTGAAGCTTTCTTT.

V usage is TRBV7-6 and J usage is TRBJ2-1; 9 positions match TRBD2. Germline V gene sequence: CDR1 SGHVS, CDR2 FNYEAQ. The CDR3 spans 16 residues. J was trimmed by 8 bases and V by 5 bases; bases with no gene match: 13. This CDR3 reads CASSPRGGLAWDEQFF. The CDR3, as DNA: TGTGCCAGCAGCCCTCGGGGGGGACTAGCCTGGGATGAGCAGTTCTTC. Using reference TRBV7-6 and TRBJ2-1 for the parts outside the CDR3, the full variable domain is GAGVSQSPRYKVTKRGQDVALRCDPISGHVSLYWYRQALGQGPEFLTYFNYEAQQDKSGLPNDRFSAERPEGSISTLTIQRTEQRDSAMYRCASSPRGGLAWDEQFFGPGTRLTVL.

The sample holds one count of this clone. The gene calls are TRBV6-5 and TRBJ1-1; TRBD1 might be the D (6 bases). The germline V gene encodes CDR1 MNHEY and CDR2 SVGAGI. Trimming left V 7 bases short and J 4 bases short, with 13 bases between. The CDR3 has 13 amino acids. CDR3 coding DNA: TGTGCCAGCACCGGAACAGGGCCCACTGAAGCTTTCTTT. Its translation is CASTGTGPTEAFF.